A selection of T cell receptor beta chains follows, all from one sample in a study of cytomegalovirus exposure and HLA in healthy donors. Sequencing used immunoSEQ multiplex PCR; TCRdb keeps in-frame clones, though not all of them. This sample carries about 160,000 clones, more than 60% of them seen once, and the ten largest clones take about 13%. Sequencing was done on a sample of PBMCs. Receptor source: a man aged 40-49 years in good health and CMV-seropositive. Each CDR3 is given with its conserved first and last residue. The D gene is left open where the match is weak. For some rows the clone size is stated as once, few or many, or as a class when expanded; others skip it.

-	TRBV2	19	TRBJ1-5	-	TGTGCCAGCAGTGTTAAAAGGGGAATGTCTGGAAGTGGCAATCAGCCCCAGCATTTT	CASSVKRGMSGSGNQPQHF
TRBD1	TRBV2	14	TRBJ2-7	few	TGTGCCAGCAGTGAGCAGGGGGTCTCCTACGAGCAGTACTTC	CASSEQGVSYEQYF
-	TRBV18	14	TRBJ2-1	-	TGTGCCAGCTCACCAAGTGCGGCCTACAATGAGCAGTTCTTC	CASSPSAAYNEQFF
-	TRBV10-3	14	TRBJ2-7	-	TGTGCCATCAGTGAGGCGGGACAGTTATACGAGCAGTACTTC	CAISEAGQLYEQYF
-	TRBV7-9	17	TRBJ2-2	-	TGTGCCAGCAGCTTAAATTGGGGCGGAGCGAACACCGGGGAGCTGTTTTTT	CASSLNWGGANTGELFF
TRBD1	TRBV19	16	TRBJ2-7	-	TGTGCCAGTAGTACCAGCATAGGGGGCCAAACCTACGAGCAGTACTTC	CASSTSIGGQTYEQYF
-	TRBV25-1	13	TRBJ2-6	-	TGTGCCAGCACCCTGGCTGGGGCCAACGGCCTGACTTTC	CASTLAGANGLTF
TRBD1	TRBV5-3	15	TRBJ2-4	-	TGTGCCAGAAGCCAATTGGGACAGGTACGAAACATTCAGTACTTC	CARSQLGQVRNIQYF
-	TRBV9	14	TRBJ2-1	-	TGTGCCAGCAGCGTCGGACAGCTCTACAATGAGCAGTTCTTC	CASSVGQLYNEQFF
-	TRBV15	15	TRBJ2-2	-	TGTGCCACCAGTGCGACATTCCGGAACACCGGGGAGCTGTTTTTT	CATSATFRNTGELFF
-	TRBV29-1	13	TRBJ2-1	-	TGCAGCGTTGAGGAGGGTTCGGGATTTGAGCAGTTCTTC	CSVEEGSGFEQFF
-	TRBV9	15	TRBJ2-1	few	TGTGCCAGCAGCGTGGGCGGGGCGACCTACAATGAGCAGTTCTTC	CASSVGGATYNEQFF
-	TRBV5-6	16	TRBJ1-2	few	TGTGCCAGCAGCCTTTCCCTCTTCACTGGACTCTATGGCTACACCTTC	CASSLSLFTGLYGYTF
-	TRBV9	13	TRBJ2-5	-	TGTGCCAGCAGCGTAGGGCTAGCGGAGACCCAGTACTTC	CASSVGLAETQYF
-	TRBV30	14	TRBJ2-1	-	TGTGCCTGGAGGGCGGGGAGCTCCTACAATGAGCAGTTCTTC	CAWRAGSSYNEQFF
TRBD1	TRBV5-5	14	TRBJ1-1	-	TGTGCCAGCAGCTTACGTTACAGGGGTAGGCCAGAATTCTTT	CASSLRYRGRPEFF
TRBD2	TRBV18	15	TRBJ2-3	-	TGTGCCAGCTCACCGGCGGGGGGCGGAGGAGATACACAGTATTTT	CASSPAGGGGDTQYF
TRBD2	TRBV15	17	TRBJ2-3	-	TGTGCCACCAGCAGAGATCGAGGACTAGCGGGAGCGATCGGGCGGTATTTT	CATSRDRGLAGAIGRYF
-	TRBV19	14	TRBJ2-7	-	TGTGCCAGTAGTTTGGGACACCTCTCCTACGAGCAGTACTTC	CASSLGHLSYEQYF
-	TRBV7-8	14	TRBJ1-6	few	TGTGCCAGCAGCTTAAACCGTCGGGATTCACCCCTCCACTTT	CASSLNRRDSPLHF
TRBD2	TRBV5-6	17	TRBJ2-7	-	TGTGCCAGCAGCTCAATTTACACTAGCGGGAGAGTCTACGAGCAGTACTTC	CASSSIYTSGRVYEQYF
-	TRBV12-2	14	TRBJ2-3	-	TGTGCAAGTCGCTTAGTACTTAACCCAGATACGCAGTATTTT	CASRLVLNPDTQYF
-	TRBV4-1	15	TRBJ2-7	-	TGCGCCAGCAGCCAAGCGGGGGAACTCTCCTACGAGCAGTGCTTC	CASSQAGELSYEQCF
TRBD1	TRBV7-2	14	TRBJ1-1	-	TGTGCCAGCACCATCGGACAGGGGGGAACTGAAGCTTTCTTT	CASTIGQGGTEAFF
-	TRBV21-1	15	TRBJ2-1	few	TGTGCCAGCAGCCCTCGGACAGGGGTTTCCAATGAGCAGTTCTTC	CASSPRTGVSNEQFF
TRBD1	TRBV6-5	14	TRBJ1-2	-	TGTGCCAGTACTACGGGACAGGGTGTGAGTGGCTACACCTTC	CASTTGQGVSGYTF
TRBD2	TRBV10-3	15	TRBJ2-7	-	TGTGCCATCAGCTCGACTAGCGGAAGCTCCTACGAGCAGTACTTC	CAISSTSGSSYEQYF
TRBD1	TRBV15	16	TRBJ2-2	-	TGTGCCACCAGCAGGACCGGGACAGGGACCACCGGGGAGCTGTTTTTT	CATSRTGTGTTGELFF
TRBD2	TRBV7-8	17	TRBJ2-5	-	TGTGCCAGCAGCTTAAACGGTCGACTAGCGGGAGGAGAGACCCAGTACTTC	CASSLNGRLAGGETQYF
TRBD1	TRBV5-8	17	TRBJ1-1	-	TGTGCCAGCAGCTTGGTGCGTCAGGGGGGATTGAACACTGAAGCTTTCTTT	CASSLVRQGGLNTEAFF
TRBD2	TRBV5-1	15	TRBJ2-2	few	TGCGCCAGCCGGACGGTGCTAGCGGACACCGGGGAGCTGTTTTTT	CASRTVLADTGELFF
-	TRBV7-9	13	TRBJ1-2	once	TGTGCCAGCAGCTTACAGGGTTCCTATGGCTACACCTTC	CASSLQGSYGYTF
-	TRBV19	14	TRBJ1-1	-	TGTGCCAGTAGTGTTCAGCTAGCGGGCACTGAAGCTTTCTTT	CASSVQLAGTEAFF
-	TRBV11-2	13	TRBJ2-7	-	TGTGCCAGCAGCTTAGTAGTCTCTCTCGAGCAGTACTTC	CASSLVVSLEQYF
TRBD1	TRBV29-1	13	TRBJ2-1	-	TGCAGCGTCACGGACAGGGCCTACAATGAGCAGTTCTTC	CSVTDRAYNEQFF
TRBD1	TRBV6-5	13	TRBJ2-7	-	TGTACCAGCAGTTACGTCAGGGGGCGCGAGCAGTACTTC	CTSSYVRGREQYF